The T cell receptor (beta chain) under discussion was sequenced for a study of T cell responses to AZD1222 COVID-19 vaccine. Germline V gives CDR1 SGHDN, CDR2 FVKESK. V was trimmed by 4 bases and J by 2 bases, leaving 14 bases between them. The CDR3 contains 15 residues. Study conclusions and caveats: There were repertoire samples only from the period after the peak T cell response. As reported, nearly half of all spike-specific TCRs target variant regions that are unmutated. Across spike, vaccine-associated CD4 TCRs were found, dominant at 160-218 and 743-854. The donor cohort was predominantly white British with a female majority, and clonal diversity may have been underestimated.

Produced via immunoSEQ multiplex PCR; TCRdb's table is partial and in-frame only. Of around 130,000 clones in the sample, roughly nine tenths were seen once. Turning to this clone: Its antigen is unknown.

The chain employs TRBV14 and TRBJ1-1; weak D call: TRBD1 (5 bases). The specimen comprised peripheral blood, sampled 28 days after the second AZD1222 dose. The receptor was derived from an adult who received the AZD1222 COVID-19 vaccine. CDR3 DNA sequence: TGTGCCAGCAGCCGACCGGGACTCATCAACACTGAAGCTTTCTTT. Translation gives CASSRPGLINTEAFF.